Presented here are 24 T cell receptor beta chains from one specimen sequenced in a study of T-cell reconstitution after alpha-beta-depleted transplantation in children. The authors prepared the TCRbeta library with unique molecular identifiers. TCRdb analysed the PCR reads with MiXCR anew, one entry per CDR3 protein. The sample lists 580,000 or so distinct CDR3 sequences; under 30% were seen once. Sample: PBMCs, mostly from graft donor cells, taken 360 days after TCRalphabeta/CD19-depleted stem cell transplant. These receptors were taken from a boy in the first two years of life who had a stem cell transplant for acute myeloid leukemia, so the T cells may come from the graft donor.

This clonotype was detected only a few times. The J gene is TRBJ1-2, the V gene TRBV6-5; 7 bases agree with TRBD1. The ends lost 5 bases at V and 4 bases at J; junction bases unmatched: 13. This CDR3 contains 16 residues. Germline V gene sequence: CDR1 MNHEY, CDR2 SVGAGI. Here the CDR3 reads CASSRSPRDSIYGYTF. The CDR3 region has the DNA TGTGCCAGCAGTCGATCTCCTCGGGACAGCATCTATGGCTACACCTTC.

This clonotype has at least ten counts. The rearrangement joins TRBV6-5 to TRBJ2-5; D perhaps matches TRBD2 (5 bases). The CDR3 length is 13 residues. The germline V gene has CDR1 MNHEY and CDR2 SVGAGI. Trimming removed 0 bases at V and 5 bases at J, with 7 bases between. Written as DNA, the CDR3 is TGTGCCAGCAGTTACTCGACGGGGGAGACCCAGTACTTC. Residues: CASSYSTGETQYF.

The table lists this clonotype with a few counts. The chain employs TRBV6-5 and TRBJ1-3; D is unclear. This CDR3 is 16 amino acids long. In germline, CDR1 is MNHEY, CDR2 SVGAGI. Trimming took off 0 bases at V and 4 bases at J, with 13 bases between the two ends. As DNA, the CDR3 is TGTGCCAGCAGTTACTCTCCTTTGACATTAGGAAACACCATATATTTT. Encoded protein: CASSYSPLTLGNTIYF.

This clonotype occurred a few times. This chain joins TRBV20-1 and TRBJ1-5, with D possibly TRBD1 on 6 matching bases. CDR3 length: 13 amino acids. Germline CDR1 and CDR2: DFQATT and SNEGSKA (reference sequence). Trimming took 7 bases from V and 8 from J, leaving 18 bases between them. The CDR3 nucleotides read TGCAGTGTCCGTAGAGGGGGGGGTAAGCCCCAGCATTTT. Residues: CSVRRGGGKPQHF.

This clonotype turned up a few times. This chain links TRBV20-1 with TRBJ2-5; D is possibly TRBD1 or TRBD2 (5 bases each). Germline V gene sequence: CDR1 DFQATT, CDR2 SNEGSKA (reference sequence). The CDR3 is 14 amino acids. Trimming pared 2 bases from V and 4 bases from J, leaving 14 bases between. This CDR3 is CSARRDRPGETQYF. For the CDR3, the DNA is TGCAGTGCTAGAAGGGACCGACCAGGAGAGACCCAGTACTTC.

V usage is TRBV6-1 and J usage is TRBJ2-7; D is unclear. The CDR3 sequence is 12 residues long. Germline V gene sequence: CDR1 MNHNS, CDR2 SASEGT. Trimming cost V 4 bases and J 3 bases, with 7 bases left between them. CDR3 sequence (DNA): TGTGCCAGCAGTGTCGCACTCTACGAGCAGTACTTC. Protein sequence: CASSVALYEQYF.

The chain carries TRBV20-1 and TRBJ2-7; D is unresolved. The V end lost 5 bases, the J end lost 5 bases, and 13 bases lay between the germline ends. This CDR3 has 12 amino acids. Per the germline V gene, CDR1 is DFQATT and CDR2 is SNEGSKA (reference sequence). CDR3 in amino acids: CSAFHSGNEQYF. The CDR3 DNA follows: TGCAGTGCTTTTCATAGTGGGAACGAGCAGTACTTC.

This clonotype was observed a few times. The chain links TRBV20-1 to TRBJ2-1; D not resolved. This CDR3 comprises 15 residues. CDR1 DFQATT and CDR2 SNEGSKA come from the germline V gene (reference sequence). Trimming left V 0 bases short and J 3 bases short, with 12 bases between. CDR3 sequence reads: CSARETGFLYNEQFF. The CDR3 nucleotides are TGCAGTGCTAGAGAGACCGGGTTCCTCTACAATGAGCAGTTCTTC.

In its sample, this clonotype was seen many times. The CDR3 DNA reads as TGTGCCAGTGGTTACAGGGACGCCGGGGAGCTGTTTTTT. Translated: CASGYRDAGELFF. This sequence joins TRBV19 and TRBJ2-2; TRBD1 is a possible D gene (6 bases). CDR1 is LNHDA, CDR2 SQIVND, per germline (reference sequence). V shed 8 bases and J shed 6 bases, with 13 bases lying between them. This CDR3 spans 13 amino acids.

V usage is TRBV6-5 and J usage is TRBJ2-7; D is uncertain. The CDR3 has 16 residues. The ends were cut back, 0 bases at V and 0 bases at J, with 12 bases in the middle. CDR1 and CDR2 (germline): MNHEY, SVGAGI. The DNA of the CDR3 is TGTGCCAGCAGTTACTCGCGCCCGGTCGGCTCCTACGAGCAGTACTTC. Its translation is CASSYSRPVGSYEQYF.

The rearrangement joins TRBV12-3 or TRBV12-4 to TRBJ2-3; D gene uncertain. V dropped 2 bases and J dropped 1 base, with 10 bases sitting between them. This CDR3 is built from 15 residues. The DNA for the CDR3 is TGTGCCAGCAGTTTACCCCTGAGTGGCACAGATACGCAGTATTTT. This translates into CASSLPLSGTDTQYF.

The CDR3 DNA reads TGTGCCAGCAGCTTAGTCGGGGGGGAAACCTACAATGAGCAGTTCTTC. Translated, it gives CASSLVGGETYNEQFF. This chain links TRBV7-6 with TRBJ2-1; 8 positions agree with TRBD2. CDR3 size: 16 residues. With 1 base clipped from V and 2 bases from J, the junction kept 4 bases outside the gene matches. The germline gives CDR1 SGHVS, CDR2 FNYEAQ.

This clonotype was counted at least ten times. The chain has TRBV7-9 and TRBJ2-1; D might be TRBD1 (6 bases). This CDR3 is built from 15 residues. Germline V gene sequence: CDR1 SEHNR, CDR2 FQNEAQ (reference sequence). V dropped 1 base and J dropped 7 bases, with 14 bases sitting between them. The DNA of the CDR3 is TGTGCCAGCAGCTTAGAAGGGACATCGGAAAATGAGCAGTTCTTC. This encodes CASSLEGTSENEQFF.

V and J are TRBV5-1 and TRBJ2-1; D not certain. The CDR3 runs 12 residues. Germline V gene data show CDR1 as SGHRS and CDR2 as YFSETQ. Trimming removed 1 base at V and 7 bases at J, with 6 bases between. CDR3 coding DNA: TGCGCCAGCAGCTTGTCAGTGAATGAGCAGTTCTTC. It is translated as CASSLSVNEQFF. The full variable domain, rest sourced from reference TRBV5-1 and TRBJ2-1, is KAGVTQTPRYLIKTRGQQVTLSCSPISGHRSVSWYQQTPGQGLQFLFEYFSETQRNKGNFPGRFSGRQFSNSRSEMNVSTLELGDSALYLCASSLSVNEQFFGPGTRLTVL.

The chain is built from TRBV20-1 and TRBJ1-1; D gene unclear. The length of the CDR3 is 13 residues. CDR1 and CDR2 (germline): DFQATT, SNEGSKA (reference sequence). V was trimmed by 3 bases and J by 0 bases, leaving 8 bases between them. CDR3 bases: TGCAGTGCTAGTAAGGAATTGAACACTGAAGCTTTCTTT. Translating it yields CSASKELNTEAFF.

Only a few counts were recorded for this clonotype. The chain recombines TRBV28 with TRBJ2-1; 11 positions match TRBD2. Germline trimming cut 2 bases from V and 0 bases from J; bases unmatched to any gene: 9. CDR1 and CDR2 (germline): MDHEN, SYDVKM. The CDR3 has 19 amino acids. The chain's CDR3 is CASSLRIGLAGGSYNEQFF. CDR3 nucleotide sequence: TGTGCCAGCAGTTTACGTATAGGCCTAGCGGGGGGCTCCTACAATGAGCAGTTCTTC.

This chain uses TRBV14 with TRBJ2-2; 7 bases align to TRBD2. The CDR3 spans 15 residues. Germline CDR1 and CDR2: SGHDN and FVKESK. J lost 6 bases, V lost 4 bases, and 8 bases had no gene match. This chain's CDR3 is CASSPRFAGAGELFF. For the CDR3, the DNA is TGTGCCAGCAGCCCCCGGTTTGCGGGGGCCGGGGAGCTGTTTTTT.

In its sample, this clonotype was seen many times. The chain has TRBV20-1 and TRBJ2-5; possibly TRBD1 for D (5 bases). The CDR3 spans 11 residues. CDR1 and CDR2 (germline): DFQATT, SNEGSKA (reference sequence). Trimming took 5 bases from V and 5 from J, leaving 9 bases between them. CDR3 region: CSAAPGETQYF. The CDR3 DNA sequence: TGCAGTGCTGCCCCAGGGGAGACCCAGTACTTC.

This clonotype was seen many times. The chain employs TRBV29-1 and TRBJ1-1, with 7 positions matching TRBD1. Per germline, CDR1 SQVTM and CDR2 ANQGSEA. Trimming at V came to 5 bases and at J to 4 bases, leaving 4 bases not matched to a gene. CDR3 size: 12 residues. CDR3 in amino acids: CSVRTGSTEAFF. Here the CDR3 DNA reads TGCAGCGTTCGGACAGGATCCACTGAAGCTTTCTTT. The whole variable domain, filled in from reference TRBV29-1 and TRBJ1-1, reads SAVISQKPSRDICQRGTSLTIQCQVDSQVTMMFWYRQQPGQSLTLIATANQGSEATYESGFVIDKFPISRPNLTFSTLTVSNMSPEDSSIYLCSVRTGSTEAFFGQGTRLTVV.

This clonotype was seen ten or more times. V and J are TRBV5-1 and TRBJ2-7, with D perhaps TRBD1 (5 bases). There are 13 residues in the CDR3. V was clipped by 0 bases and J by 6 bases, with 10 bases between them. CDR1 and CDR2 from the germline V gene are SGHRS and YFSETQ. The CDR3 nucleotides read TGCGCCAGCAGCTTGGACACAGGCGGCGAGCAGTACTTC. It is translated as CASSLDTGGEQYF.

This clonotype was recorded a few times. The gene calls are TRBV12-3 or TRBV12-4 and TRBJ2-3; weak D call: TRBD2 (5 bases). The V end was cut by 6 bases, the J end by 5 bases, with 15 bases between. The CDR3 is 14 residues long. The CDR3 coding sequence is TGTGCCAGCAGATGGGCCCAACGGGGAGATACGCAGTATTTT. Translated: CASRWAQRGDTQYF.

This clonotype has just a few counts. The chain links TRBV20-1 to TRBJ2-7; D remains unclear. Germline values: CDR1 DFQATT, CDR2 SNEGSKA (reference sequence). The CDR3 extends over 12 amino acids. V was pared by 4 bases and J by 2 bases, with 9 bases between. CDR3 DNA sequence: TGCAGTGCTAAGGGTTTTACCTACGAGCAGTACGTC. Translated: CSAKGFTYEQYV.

CDR3 nucleotide sequence: TGTGCCAGCAGCCCTACAGGGAGCAGAACGGCTGAAGCTTTCTTT. Its translation: CASSPTGSRTAEAFF. The chain joins TRBV6-1 to TRBJ1-1; possible D gene TRBD1, 6 bases. This CDR3 has 15 residues. V was pared by 6 bases and J by 6 bases, with 20 bases between. Germline CDR1 is MNHNS and CDR2 is SASEGT.

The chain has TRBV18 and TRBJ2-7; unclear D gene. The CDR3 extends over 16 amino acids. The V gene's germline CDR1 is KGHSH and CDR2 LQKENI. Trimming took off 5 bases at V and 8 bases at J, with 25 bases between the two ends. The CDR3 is CASSASRPTILVKQYV. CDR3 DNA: TGTGCCAGCTCAGCCAGCCGCCCCACTATACTTGTGAAGCAGTACGTC.